The 24 T cell receptor beta chains below all came from one sample that was sequenced in a study of blood T cells in healthy people across ages. Primed by a sample-barcoded 5' primer and a J-beta primer mix, a second PCR proceeded for about 7 to 11 cycles. A single record per CDR3 protein comes from TCRdb applying MiXCR to the 5' RACE reads. This table has around 690,000 distinct CDR3 sequences, roughly 50% appearing once. The material sequenced was blood. The source is a man aged 60 to 69 in good health.

The chain has TRBV4-1 and TRBJ2-5; possibly TRBD1 or TRBD2 for D (5 bases each). From germline, CDR1 is MGHRA and CDR2 YSYEKL. The CDR3 totals 14 residues. V was clipped by 0 bases and J by 5 bases, with 10 bases between them. The CDR3 region is CASSQEQGGETQYF. Written as DNA, the CDR3 is TGCGCCAGCAGCCAAGAGCAGGGCGGGGAGACCCAGTACTTC.

The genes are TRBV19 and TRBJ2-5; D gene ambiguous. CDR1 LNHDA and CDR2 SQIVND come from the germline V gene (reference sequence). This CDR3 region has 13 residues. The V gene lost 0 bases and the J gene lost 3 bases, with 5 bases spanning the gap. CDR3 in DNA: TGTGCCAGTAGTATAGAAAGGGAAGAGACCCAGTACTTC. Its protein is CASSIEREETQYF.

The chain joins TRBV10-3 to TRBJ2-7, with D perhaps TRBD1 (5 bases). V gave up 2 bases and J gave up 5 bases, with 13 bases separating them. In germline, CDR1 is ENHRY, CDR2 SYGVKD. This CDR3 region has 14 residues. The CDR3 DNA reads as TGTGCCATCAGTGAGCAGGGAAGAGGAGACGAGCAGTACTTC. Residues: CAISEQGRGDEQYF.

The V and J genes are TRBV28 and TRBJ2-5; tentatively, D is TRBD2 (7 bases). Germline-derived CDR1 and CDR2 are MDHEN and SYDVKM. The V end lost 5 bases, the J end lost 2 bases, and 21 bases lay between the germline ends. The CDR3 length is 17 residues. The CDR3 nucleotides are TGTGCCAGCAGTCTCCCCCTGGGGGGGCGGAAACAAGAGACCCAGTACTTC. Its protein is CASSLPLGGRKQETQYF.

The chain couples TRBV12-3 or TRBV12-4 to TRBJ1-1; tentatively, D is TRBD1 (5 bases). V was clipped by 6 bases and J by 7 bases, with 18 bases between them. The CDR3 sequence is 14 residues long. CDR3 residues: CASSPYASRGEAFF. CDR3 bases: TGTGCCAGCAGCCCCTACGCTTCGAGGGGTGAAGCTTTCTTT.

The chain combines TRBV4-1 with TRBJ1-5; 7 bases align to TRBD1. V trimming: 1 base; J trimming: 1 base; junction bases outside the gene matches: 1. The CDR3 totals 15 residues. CDR1 and CDR2 from the germline V gene are MGHRA and YSYEKL. Written as DNA, the CDR3 is TGCGCCAGCAGCCAAGGGGGACAGAGCAATCAGCCCCAGCATTTT. Translation gives CASSQGGQSNQPQHF.

The chain recombines TRBV7-2 with TRBJ2-6; D unresolved. V was clipped by 1 base and J by 3 bases, with 7 bases between them. The CDR3 extends over 15 amino acids. CDR1 and CDR2 from the germline V gene are SGHTA and FQGNSA. The CDR3: CASSLVVVGANVLTF. The CDR3 DNA is TGTGCCAGCAGCTTAGTAGTGGTTGGGGCCAACGTCCTGACTTTC.

This chain links TRBV10-2 with TRBJ2-5; no clear D. Deletions cut 3 bases from V and 5 bases from J, with 10 bases between. The CDR3 is 13 residues long. Germline V lookup: CDR1 WSHSY, CDR2 SAAADI. The CDR3 nucleotides are TGCGCCAGCAGTGACCCAGGATTGGAGACCCAGTACTTC. Amino acids: CASSDPGLETQYF.

The chain combines TRBV11-2 with TRBJ2-1; D call uncertain. The end of the DNA aligns better with TRBJ2-7, so the J call may be wrong. The germline CDR1 and CDR2 sequences are SGHAT and FQNNGV. The CDR3 consists of 15 residues. The CDR3 nucleotides read TGTGCCAGCAGCTTAGGACGTTTGGGGTACAATGAGCAGTACTTC. Its protein is CASSLGRLGYNEQYF.

This clonotype has ten or more counts. As DNA, the CDR3 is TGTGCCAGCAGCTTAGAGGGCCTCTCCTACAATGAGCAGTTCTTC. The encoded protein is CASSLEGLSYNEQFF. The chain employs TRBV7-2 and TRBJ2-1; D is uncertain. Trimming left V 1 base short and J 0 bases short, with 7 bases between. Germline V gene lookup returns CDR1 SGHTA and CDR2 FQGNSA. The CDR3 covers 15 residues. Based on the CDR3 plus reference TRBV7-2 and TRBJ2-1, the full variable domain is GAGVSQSPSNKVTEKGKDVELRCDPISGHTALYWYRQSLGQGLEFLIYFQGNSAPDKSGLPSDRFSAERTGGSVSTLTIQRTQQEDSAVYLCASSLEGLSYNEQFFGPGTRLTVL.

The chain joins TRBV4-3 to TRBJ1-4; 8 bases line up with TRBD1. CDR1 is LGHNA and CDR2 is YSLEER in the germline V gene. The CDR3 runs 16 residues. V shed 0 bases and J 6 bases; nucleotides not matched to a gene: 6. Written as DNA, the CDR3 is TGCGCCAGCAGCCAAGAGGTTGCAGGGGGCGATGAAAAACTGTTTTTT. This codes for CASSQEVAGGDEKLFF.

V gene TRBV4-3 combines with J gene TRBJ2-1, with D tentatively TRBD2 (5 bases). The J call is uncertain, as TRBJ2-7 better fits the DNA end. Germline loops: CDR1 LGHNA, CDR2 YSLEER. The CDR3 spans 15 residues. In DNA, the CDR3 is TGCGCCAGCAGCCAAGATCCCGGGGACTCCTACGAGCAGTACTTC. Its protein is CASSQDPGDSYEQYF.

The gene calls are TRBV5-4 and TRBJ1-6; D is uncertain. Germline V gene lookup returns CDR1 SGHNT and CDR2 YYREEE (reference sequence). The V end lost 3 bases, the J end lost 8 bases, and 12 bases lay between the germline ends. This CDR3 is built from 14 residues. The CDR3 region is CASSWSAWDSPLHF. Here the CDR3 DNA reads TGTGCCAGCAGCTGGTCCGCATGGGATTCACCCCTCCACTTT.

The chain joins TRBV11-2 to TRBJ1-3; perhaps TRBD1 as D (6 bases). V was clipped by 9 bases and J by 2 bases, with 20 bases between them. Germline CDR1 SGHAT, CDR2 FQNNGV. The CDR3 contains 16 residues. The CDR3: CASSPAGGLAGNTIYF. The CDR3 nucleotides read TGTGCCAGTAGCCCCGCCGGGGGGCTTGCTGGAAACACCATATATTTT.

This clonotype appeared a single time. The V call is TRBV6-2 or TRBV6-3, the J call TRBJ2-5; D is ambiguous. Trimming removed 8 bases from V and 5 bases from J, with 21 bases in between. The CDR3 has 15 residues. Germline CDR1 is MNHEY and CDR2 is SVGEGT. The CDR3 bases are TGTGCCAGCGCCTCCAGCGTGTTCCGGTTGGAGACCCAGTACTTC. Residues: CASASSVFRLETQYF.

The V gene is TRBV5-1, the J gene TRBJ2-3; tentatively, D is TRBD1 (5 bases). Germline loops: CDR1 SGHRS, CDR2 YFSETQ. Trimming stripped 1 base from V and 0 bases from J, with 12 bases between. This CDR3 is 16 amino acids long. This CDR3 is CASSLRAGSSTDTQYF. The DNA for the CDR3 is TGCGCCAGCAGCTTGCGCGCAGGGTCTAGCACAGATACGCAGTATTTT.

The rearrangement links TRBV7-6 to TRBJ2-5; tentatively, D is TRBD1 or TRBD2 (6 bases each). The CDR3 extends over 16 amino acids. V lost 1 base and J 2 bases, leaving 14 bases between the germline ends. The germline CDR1 and CDR2 sequences are SGHVS and FNYEAQ. Here the CDR3 reads CASSLGGAPPQETQYF. Written as DNA, the CDR3 is TGTGCCAGCAGCTTAGGGGGGGCGCCCCCACAAGAGACCCAGTACTTC.

This chain links TRBV6-5 with TRBJ1-6, with D possibly TRBD1 on 5 matching bases. Per the germline V gene, CDR1 is MNHEY and CDR2 is SVGAGI. V lost 11 bases, J lost 0 bases, and 14 bases lay in between. The CDR3 is made up of 15 amino acids. The CDR3 here is CASSRDRSYNSPLHF. CDR3 DNA: TGTGCCTCATCCAGGGACCGCTCCTATAATTCACCCCTCCACTTT.

Remarks on this clonotype: One end of the junction is discordant with germline, which a read error may explain. V is TRBV18 and J is TRBJ2-6; D is tentatively TRBD1 or TRBD2 (5 bases each). The CDR3 has 12 residues. Looked up from germline, CDR1 is KGHSH and CDR2 is LQKENI. Here the CDR3 reads CAGSPKGSSVTF. CDR3 DNA: TGTGCCGGCTCACCGAAGGGGAGTTCTGTGACTTTC.

This chain connects TRBV6-5 to TRBJ1-2; 7 nucleotides match TRBD1. J lost 4 bases, V lost 4 bases, and 6 bases had no gene match. This CDR3 has 14 amino acids. Looked up from germline, CDR1 is MNHEY and CDR2 is SVGAGI. CDR3 DNA: TGTGCCAGCAGTTGGGCAGGGGGGAGCTATGGCTACACCTTC. Translating gives CASSWAGGSYGYTF.

The chain recombines TRBV4-3 with TRBJ2-1, with 10 positions matching TRBD2. CDR3 length equals 16 residues. V dropped 0 bases and J dropped 6; count of bases not matched to a gene: 5. CDR1 and CDR2 (germline): LGHNA, YSLEER. DNA for the CDR3: TGCGCCAGCAGCCAAGACGCCCAGCGGGAGGGCAATGAGCAGTTCTTC. This sequence encodes CASSQDAQREGNEQFF.

The chain is built from TRBV6-2 or TRBV6-3 and TRBJ2-5; 15 bases align to TRBD2. J was trimmed by 2 bases and V by 8 bases; bases with no gene match: 18. In germline, CDR1 is MNHEY, CDR2 SVGEGT. The CDR3 is 20 amino acids. In nucleotides, the CDR3 is TGTGCCAGCCTCCAGGGGGGACTAGCGGGGGGCTCTAATATTCAAGAGACCCAGTACTTC. Protein product: CASLQGGLAGGSNIQETQYF.

The chain joins TRBV4-2 to TRBJ2-1, with unresolved D. CDR3 length: 15 amino acids. With 1 base removed from V and 5 bases from J, the gap between germline ends came to 12 bases. Germline V gives CDR1 LGHNA, CDR2 YNFKEQ. In DNA form, the CDR3 reads TGTGCCAGCAGCCAAGCAGTCCTCTACGACAATGAGCAGTTCTTC. Its protein product is CASSQAVLYDNEQFF.

The chain uses TRBV2 and TRBJ1-2, with D perhaps TRBD1 (6 bases). The length of the CDR3 is 12 residues. Germline CDR1 is SNHLY and CDR2 is FYNNEI. Between the trimmed V and J ends, which lost 6 bases and 7 bases, there was a span of 12 bases. For the CDR3, the DNA is TGTGCCAGCAGAGGGGGGGCATCTGGCTACACCTTC. This translates into CASRGGASGYTF. The variable domain in full, with the rest retrieved from reference TRBV2 and TRBJ1-2, is EPEVTQTPSHQVTQMGQEVILRCVPISNHLYFYWYRQILGQKVEFLVSFYNNEISEKSEIFDDQFSVERPDGSNFTLKIRSTKLEDSAMYFCASRGGASGYTFGSGTRLTVV.